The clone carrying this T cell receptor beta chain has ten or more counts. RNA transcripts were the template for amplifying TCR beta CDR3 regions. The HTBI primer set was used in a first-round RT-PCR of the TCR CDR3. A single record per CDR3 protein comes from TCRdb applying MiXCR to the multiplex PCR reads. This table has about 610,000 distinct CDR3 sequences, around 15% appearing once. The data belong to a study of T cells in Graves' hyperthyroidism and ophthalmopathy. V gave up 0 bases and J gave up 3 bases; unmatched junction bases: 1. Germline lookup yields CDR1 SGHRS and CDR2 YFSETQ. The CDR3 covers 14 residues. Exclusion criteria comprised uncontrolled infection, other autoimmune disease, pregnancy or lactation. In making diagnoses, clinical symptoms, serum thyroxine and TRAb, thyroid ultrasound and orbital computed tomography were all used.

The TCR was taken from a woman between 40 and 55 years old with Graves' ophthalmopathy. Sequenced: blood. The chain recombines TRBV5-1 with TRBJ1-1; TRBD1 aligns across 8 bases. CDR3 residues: CASSLAGGHTEAFF. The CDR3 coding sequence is TGCGCCAGCAGCTTGGCAGGGGGCCACACTGAAGCTTTCTTT.